A single sample gave rise to the 18 T cell receptor beta chains below, sequenced in a study of cytomegalovirus exposure and HLA in healthy donors (dated by TCRdb to about 2017). The method was the immunoSEQ multiplex PCR assay. The multiplex PCR relied on a mix of 60 forward primers for TCR Vbeta segments and 13 reverse primers for TCR Jbeta segments. Held by TCRdb, this immuneACCESS table contains in-frame sequences only and omits some clones. Under half of the omission traces to an unresolved V gene where checked; the cause of the rest is unknown. The sample records around 120,000 clones, 80% of which are singletons. The top ten clones comprise less than 3% of the sample. The sequenced material came from PBMCs. These receptors all stem from a man aged 30 to 45 in good health and CMV-seronegative.

This clone came up a few times. The rearrangement joins TRBV27 to TRBJ1-6; possible D gene TRBD1, 6 bases. Trimming left V 5 bases short and J 7 bases short, with 18 bases between. Germline CDR1 MNHEY, CDR2 SMNVEV (reference sequence). The CDR3 is 16 residues long. CDR3 DNA sequence: TGTGCCAGCAGTCTTGTCGCCCAGGGGACCAATTCACCCCTCCACTTT. Encoded protein: CASSLVAQGTNSPLHF.

The chain joins TRBV28 to TRBJ1-1, with TRBD1 identical over 9 bases. Germline V CDR1 and CDR2: MDHEN, SYDVKM. The CDR3 spans 15 residues. V shed 0 bases, J shed 1 base, and the junction held 0 bases outside the gene matches. The CDR3 region has the DNA TGTGCCAGCAGTTTATGGGGACAGGGGAACACTGAAGCTTTCTTT. Amino acid sequence: CASSLWGQGNTEAFF.

The rearrangement joins TRBV4-3 to TRBJ1-1; 7 bases align to TRBD1. V was clipped by 1 base and J by 4 bases; unmatched bases: 9. The CDR3 is made up of 16 amino acids. Germline V lookup: CDR1 LGHNA, CDR2 YSLEER. The CDR3 region has the DNA TGCGCCAGCAGCCAAGGGACAGGACCATTGGGCACTGAAGCTTTCTTT. Protein sequence: CASSQGTGPLGTEAFF.

The gene calls are TRBV19 and TRBJ2-5, with 8 bases fitting TRBD2. This CDR3 contains 13 residues. V trimming: 6 bases; J trimming: 1 base; junction bases outside the gene matches: 1. Germline V gene lookup returns CDR1 LNHDA and CDR2 SQIVND (reference sequence). The CDR3 region has the DNA TGTGCCAGTAGGCGGGGGGCCCAAGAGACCCAGTACTTC. This sequence encodes CASRRGAQETQYF.

The J gene is TRBJ2-7, the V gene TRBV14, with 9 positions matching TRBD1. The CDR3 spans 16 residues. Germline CDR1 SGHDN, CDR2 FVKESK. V lost 5 bases to trimming and J lost 2 bases; unmatched junction nucleotides: 10. The CDR3: CASSATGTGSPYEQYF. CDR3 nucleotides: TGTGCCAGCAGCGCAACCGGGACAGGGTCACCCTACGAGCAGTACTTC.

The chain carries TRBV28 and TRBJ2-7, with 8 bases identical to TRBD1. V lost 3 bases, J lost 0 bases, and 10 bases stayed unmatched. The CDR3 has 17 amino acids. Per germline, CDR1 MDHEN and CDR2 SYDVKM. The DNA for the CDR3 is TGTGCCAGCAGTTTCCCCCGGGGACAGGTCGCCTCCTACGAGCAGTACTTC. As protein: CASSFPRGQVASYEQYF. Together with reference TRBV28 and TRBJ2-7, the CDR3 gives the full variable domain: DVKVTQSSRYLVKRTGEKVFLECVQDMDHENMFWYRQDPGLGLRLIYFSYDVKMKEKGDIPEGYSVSREKKERFSLILESASTNQTSMYLCASSFPRGQVASYEQYFGPGTRLTVT.

J is TRBJ2-7 and V is TRBV2; TRBD1 matches at 9 bases. With V trimmed by 6 bases and J by 0 bases, 6 bases remained unmatched. Germline lookup yields CDR1 SNHLY and CDR2 FYNNEI. The CDR3 consists of 15 residues. The CDR3 region is CASSWNRGPSYEQYF. CDR3 DNA: TGTGCCAGCAGCTGGAACAGGGGGCCCTCCTACGAGCAGTACTTC.

This clone was seen a few times. This chain links TRBV6-1 with TRBJ1-1; D may be TRBD1 (6 bases). V was pared by 1 base and J by 1 base, with 10 bases between. The germline gives CDR1 MNHNS, CDR2 SASEGT. This CDR3 is built from 15 residues. CDR3 nucleotide sequence: TGTGCCAGCAGTGAAGATCAGGGGTGGAACACTGAAGCTTTCTTT. This codes for CASSEDQGWNTEAFF.

This clone was counted only a few times. The chain links TRBV18 to TRBJ1-3, with D possibly TRBD1 on 6 matching bases. The CDR3 length is 15 residues. The V gene's germline CDR1 is KGHSH and CDR2 LQKENI. With 1 base removed from V and 4 bases from J, the gap between germline ends came to 11 bases. CDR3 sequence (DNA): TGTGCCAGCTCACCACTTCCAGGGGAAGGAAACACCATATATTTT. Encoded protein: CASSPLPGEGNTIYF.

The genes are TRBV30 and TRBJ2-3; TRBD2 might be the D (6 bases). Germline V gene data show CDR1 as GTSNPN and CDR2 as SVGIG (reference sequence). The CDR3 has 14 residues. Trimming stripped 0 bases from V and 4 bases from J, with 11 bases between. Here the CDR3 DNA reads TGTGCCTGGAGTGTACGGGGGACGGCAGATACGCAGTATTTT. Translating it yields CAWSVRGTADTQYF.

The V call is TRBV5-4, the J call TRBJ2-1, with D hard to call. Germline values: CDR1 SGHNT, CDR2 YYREEE (reference sequence). Trimming stripped 0 bases from V and 1 base from J, with 8 bases between. The CDR3 is 15 amino acids. CDR3 region: CASSLDRPSYNEQFF. For the CDR3, the DNA is TGTGCCAGCAGCTTGGACAGACCTTCCTACAATGAGCAGTTCTTC.

The gene calls are TRBV19 and TRBJ2-1, with 9 positions matching TRBD2. After removal of 7 bases from V and 2 bases from J, the junction contained 9 bases not matched to a gene. There are 16 residues in the CDR3. CDR1 is LNHDA and CDR2 is SQIVND in the germline V gene (reference sequence). The CDR3 protein is CASTTSGYTTYNEQFF. The CDR3 nucleotides read TGTGCCAGTACAACTAGCGGGTATACCACCTACAATGAGCAGTTCTTC.

The chain is built from TRBV6-4 and TRBJ2-2, with 10 bases lining up with TRBD2. The ends lost 2 bases at V and 3 bases at J; junction bases unmatched: 9. This CDR3 is built from 18 residues. Germline lookup yields CDR1 MRHNA and CDR2 SNTAGT. DNA of the CDR3: TGTGCCAGCAGTGACCCTTATGCTAGCGGGAGAGACACCGGGGAGCTGTTTTTT. It is translated as CASSDPYASGRDTGELFF.

The chain has TRBV19 and TRBJ2-1; D uncertain. Per the germline V gene, CDR1 is LNHDA and CDR2 is SQIVND (reference sequence). V was clipped by 3 bases and J by 8 bases, with 17 bases between them. There are 15 residues in the CDR3. The CDR3 DNA sequence: TGTGCCAGTAGTATTTCAAAGACTCTACGGGATGAGCAGTTCTTC. The encoded protein is CASSISKTLRDEQFF.

The chain employs TRBV5-6 and TRBJ1-5, with D possibly TRBD1 on 5 matching bases. V was trimmed by 4 bases and J by 0 bases, leaving 14 bases between them. Germline V gene data show CDR1 as SGHDT and CDR2 as YYEEEE. CDR3 length equals 16 residues. CDR3 sequence (DNA): TGTGCCAGCAGCGAAGCGGGGGAATATAGCAATCAGCCCCAGCATTTT. Its translation: CASSEAGEYSNQPQHF.

This clone turned up a few times. The rearrangement joins TRBV28 to TRBJ2-5, with 13 bases identical to TRBD2. Per the germline V gene, CDR1 is MDHEN and CDR2 is SYDVKM. V shed 3 bases and J 2 bases; nucleotides not matched to a gene: 9. The CDR3 spans 18 residues. The CDR3 sequence: CASSFKPGTSGIQETQYF. The CDR3 DNA sequence: TGTGCCAGCAGTTTCAAACCTGGGACTAGCGGGATACAAGAGACCCAGTACTTC.

The rearrangement uses TRBV28 and TRBJ2-7; 8 bases are a match to TRBD1. V lost 7 bases and J lost 2; bases outside the gene matches: 7. This CDR3 spans 14 amino acids. Germline CDR1 and CDR2: MDHEN and SYDVKM. CDR3 region: CASIKDRAAYEQYF. The CDR3 DNA reads TGTGCCAGCATCAAGGACAGGGCAGCCTACGAGCAGTACTTC.

V usage is TRBV4-2 and J usage is TRBJ2-3; D is ambiguous. This CDR3 contains 16 residues. The V end was cut by 0 bases, the J end by 2 bases, with 12 bases between. Germline lookup yields CDR1 LGHNA and CDR2 YNFKEQ. CDR3 bases: TGTGCCAGCAGCCAAGATGGCTCCATGAACACAGATACGCAGTATTTT. Translation gives CASSQDGSMNTDTQYF.